The 23 T cell receptor beta chains given below trace back to one sample, sequenced in a study of immune heterogeneity within non-small cell lung tumors. TCR beta CDR3 amplification used multiplex PCR with 32 V and 13 J primers. TCRdb reprocessed the multiplex PCR reads with MiXCR, giving one entry per CDR3 protein. Among roughly 10,000 distinct CDR3 sequences, about 20% were seen once, and the ten largest hold roughly 3.5%. Bulk tumor genomic DNA, about 600 ng per sample, was the template. Several spatially distant biopsies were obtained per primary tumor intraoperatively. Their non-small cell lung cancer was newly diagnosed and untreated, and the patients underwent curative surgery. The sample was lung tumor tissue. The receptors were gathered from a man in his fifties or sixties with non-small cell lung cancer.

The CDR3 coding sequence is TGTGCCAGCGGGCAGGGGGAAATCTACGAGCAGTACTTC. It yields the protein CASGQGEIYEQYF. This chain connects TRBV4-2 to TRBJ2-7, with 7 positions matching TRBD1. The CDR3 contains 13 residues. Germline trimming cut 8 bases from V and 3 bases from J; bases unmatched to any gene: 7. In germline, CDR1 is LGHNA, CDR2 YNFKEQ.

On this clonotype: Because the CDR3 is missing its conserved closing phenylalanine or tryptophan, this is likely a read error. The limits of the CDR3 on the DNA are not certain, so only TCRdb's listed CDR3 is given. The V and J genes are TRBV11-1 and TRBJ2-3; the D call of TRBD1 is as the table states it, not checked on the DNA. The CDR3 has 19 amino acids, counting both end residues. Germline V gene data show CDR1 as SGHAT and CDR2 as FQDESV (reference sequence). Here the CDR3 reads CASSSALRTGGSYEQYFGP.

This sequence joins TRBV25-1 and TRBJ1-1; D is perhaps TRBD1 (5 bases). Germline V lookup: CDR1 MGHDK, CDR2 SYGVNS. CDR3 length: 13 residues. The V end was cut by 4 bases, the J end by 6 bases, with 12 bases between. CDR3 protein: CASSGGWGAEAFF. The CDR3 region has the DNA TGTGCCAGCAGTGGGGGCTGGGGGGCTGAAGCTTTCTTT.

This clonotype was detected ten times or more. This chain uses TRBV20-1 with TRBJ2-2; tentative D call: TRBD2 (6 bases). CDR1 is DFQATT and CDR2 is SNEGSKA in the germline V gene (reference sequence). The CDR3 runs to 15 residues. V gave up 3 bases and J gave up 0 bases, with 11 bases separating them. The CDR3 sequence: CSARGAGTNTGELFF. The CDR3 DNA sequence: TGCAGTGCTAGGGGAGCGGGTACGAACACCGGGGAGCTGTTTTTT.

In its sample, this clonotype is medium-sized. V is TRBV19 and J is TRBJ1-4, with a possible D match to TRBD1 (6 bases). CDR1 is LNHDA, CDR2 SQIVND, per germline (reference sequence). V lost 7 bases and J 4 bases, leaving 16 bases between the germline ends. CDR3 length equals 15 residues. In nucleotides, the CDR3 is TGTGCCAGTAACTTACGCCGGGACAATAATGAAAAACTGTTTTTT. This gives the protein CASNLRRDNNEKLFF.

This clonotype occurred a few times. This rearrangement joins TRBV20-1 to TRBJ2-7; 7 bases are shared with TRBD1. The germline V gene has CDR1 DFQATT and CDR2 SNEGSKA (reference sequence). V lost 1 base and J lost 7; bases outside the gene matches: 19. CDR3 length: 17 residues. CDR3 DNA: TGCAGTGCTAGAGCGGGTACCAGGGGGTCCGTTTATTCGGAGCAGTACTTC. It is translated as CSARAGTRGSVYSEQYF.

For this clonotype: Since a much larger clone is just one base distant, this may be a read error. The conserved final phenylalanine or tryptophan is absent from the CDR3, which likely points to a read error. The chain joins TRBV20-1 to TRBJ2-7; 14 bases are shared with TRBD2. This CDR3 spans 14 amino acids. Germline lookup yields CDR1 DFQATT and CDR2 SNEGSKA (reference sequence). J gave up 6 bases and V 6 bases, and 7 bases lay outside the gene matches. DNA of the CDR3: TGCAGTGCCCTTGGGACTAGCGGGAGTCGCGAGCAGTACTTA. As protein: CSALGTSGSREQYL.

The J gene is TRBJ1-1, the V gene TRBV5-1, with D maybe TRBD1 (5 bases). The V end was cut by 5 bases, the J end by 0 bases, with 14 bases between. The germline V gene has CDR1 SGHRS and CDR2 YFSETQ. This CDR3 is built from 15 residues. The CDR3 spells CASRVDIHMNTEAFF. The CDR3 DNA is TGCGCCAGCAGGGTGGACATCCATATGAACACTGAAGCTTTCTTT.

This clonotype has more than one count but fewer than ten. The CDR3 does not end in the conserved phenylalanine or tryptophan, so this is likely a read error. V gene TRBV27 combines with J gene TRBJ1-1; no definite D call. Trimming removed 7 bases at V and 0 bases at J, with 9 bases between. CDR3 size: 13 residues. Germline V CDR1 and CDR2: MNHEY, SMNVEV (reference sequence). The CDR3 nucleotides are TGTGCCAGCAAACTAGACCTGAACACTGAAGCTTTCCTT. This gives the protein CASKLDLNTEAFL.

This chain uses TRBV29-1 with TRBJ2-2, with no clear D. Germline loops: CDR1 SQVTM, CDR2 ANQGSEA. Trimming took off 5 bases at V and 2 bases at J, with 3 bases between the two ends. CDR3 length: 11 amino acids. This chain's CDR3 is CSVLNTGELFF. The DNA of the CDR3 is TGCAGCGTTCTCAACACCGGGGAGCTGTTTTTT.

Sample share makes this clonotype medium-sized. The chain joins TRBV11-2 to TRBJ2-1; a possible D gene is TRBD1 (6 bases). Germline V lookup: CDR1 SGHAT, CDR2 FQNNGV. V lost 1 base and J lost 2, with 12 bases in between. The CDR3 runs 16 residues. The CDR3 sequence is CASSLAAGDPYNEQFF. CDR3 DNA sequence: TGTGCCAGCAGCTTAGCGGCAGGGGACCCCTACAATGAGCAGTTCTTC. The full variable domain, completed using reference TRBV11-2 and TRBJ2-1, is EAGVAQSPRYKIIEKRQSVAFWCNPISGHATLYWYQQILGQGPKLLIQFQNNGVVDDSQLPKDRFSAERLKGVDSTLKIQPAKLEDSAVYLCASSLAAGDPYNEQFFGPGTRLTVL.

This clonotype appeared a few times. V usage is TRBV11-2 and J usage is TRBJ2-2, with D unclear. CDR1 and CDR2 from the germline V gene are SGHAT and FQNNGV. The V end lost 1 base, the J end lost 4 bases, and 10 bases lay between the germline ends. There are 15 residues in the CDR3. In DNA, the CDR3 is TGTGCCAGCAGCTTAGTCTGGGGTGGCACCGGGGAGCTGTTTTTT. This gives the protein CASSLVWGGTGELFF.

This clonotype has a handful of counts. The chain uses TRBV5-1 and TRBJ2-3; 12 positions agree with TRBD2. Unmatched junction bases numbered 9, after V lost 0 bases and J lost 4 bases. This CDR3 contains 18 residues. CDR1 and CDR2 from the germline V gene are SGHRS and YFSETQ. The CDR3 protein is CASSLEVRASGRADTQYF. The CDR3 coding sequence is TGCGCCAGCAGCTTGGAGGTTCGGGCTAGCGGGAGGGCAGATACGCAGTATTTT.

This clonotype is judged medium-sized. The CDR3 nucleotides read TGTGCCAGTAGTCAGGGGGACCATGAGCAGTTCTTC. Protein product: CASSQGDHEQFF. V usage is TRBV19 and J usage is TRBJ2-1, with 7 bases matching TRBD1. The CDR3 totals 12 residues. Germline-derived CDR1 and CDR2 are LNHDA and SQIVND (reference sequence). After removal of 5 bases from V and 8 bases from J, the junction contained 3 bases not matched to a gene.

With regard to this clonotype: This could be a read error, since a much larger clone is one nucleotide away. The chain links TRBV19 to TRBJ2-2; D may be TRBD2 (5 bases). The germline CDR1 and CDR2 sequences are LNHDA and SQIVND (reference sequence). CDR3 length equals 15 residues. The CDR3 sequence is CASSIGGSNTGELVF. The CDR3 DNA reads as TGTGCCAGTAGTATAGGAGGGTCGAACACCGGGGAGCTGGTTTTT.

In its sample, this clonotype was seen many times. The chain links TRBV30 to TRBJ2-5; D remains unclear. V dropped 0 bases and J dropped 5 bases, with 7 bases sitting between them. Germline CDR1 is GTSNPN and CDR2 is SVGIG (reference sequence). CDR3 length equals 12 residues. The CDR3 bases are TGTGCCTGGAGTGTAAGTGGGGAGACCCAGTACTTC. Protein: CAWSVSGETQYF.

The chain is built from TRBV30 and TRBJ1-1; TRBD1 matches 10 bases. Trimming took 3 bases from V and 1 from J; bases not matched to a gene: 17. CDR3 length equals 19 residues. Per germline, CDR1 GTSNPN and CDR2 SVGIG (reference sequence). The CDR3 sequence: CAWRPGTGDVREENTEAFF. CDR3 nucleotide sequence: TGTGCCTGGAGGCCCGGGACAGGGGATGTGCGGGAGGAGAACACTGAAGCTTTCTTT.

This clonotype is termed medium-sized. The gene calls are TRBV5-1 and TRBJ2-7, with D possibly matching TRBD2 (7 bases). Trimming left V 1 base short and J 2 bases short, with 16 bases between. The length of the CDR3 is 16 residues. CDR1 is SGHRS, CDR2 YFSETQ, per germline. The CDR3 protein is CASSLSVGGTTYEQYF. Here the CDR3 DNA reads TGCGCCAGCAGCTTGTCGGTCGGGGGGACAACCTACGAGCAGTACTTC.

By proportion, this clonotype is medium-sized (0.01 to 0.1%). This rearrangement joins TRBV12-3 or TRBV12-4 to TRBJ1-6; possible D gene TRBD1, 6 bases. The CDR3 consists of 14 residues. V lost 1 base, J lost 7 bases, and 8 bases lay in between. The CDR3 loop is CASSLGQENSPLHF. CDR3 DNA: TGTGCCAGCAGTTTAGGACAGGAAAATTCACCCCTCCACTTT.

The chain combines TRBV9 with TRBJ2-4, with D perhaps TRBD1 (7 bases). The DNA matches TRBJ2-1 better at its end, which makes the J call doubtful. The CDR3 is 17 amino acids. Germline CDR1 is SGDLS and CDR2 is YYNGEE. CDR3 DNA sequence: TGTGCCAGCAGCGTTGGGACAGCCGAGAGGAGGGGTGAGGATCAGTTCTTC. Its translation: CASSVGTAERRGEDQFF.

This clonotype is medium-sized (0.01 to 0.1%). V gene TRBV5-1 combines with J gene TRBJ2-7; D could derive from TRBD1 or TRBD2 (5 bases each). Looked up from germline, CDR1 is SGHRS and CDR2 is YFSETQ. The CDR3 runs to 15 residues. With 4 bases removed from V and 7 bases from J, the gap between germline ends came to 21 bases. The CDR3: CASSLDTGALWEQYF. The CDR3 coding sequence is TGCGCCAGCAGCCTGGACACCGGGGCTCTCTGGGAGCAGTACTTC.

Comment on this clonotype: The conserved phenylalanine or tryptophan normally closing the CDR3 is absent here, so this likely arose from a read error. The DNA is left out, because the CDR3 cannot be placed on it with certainty; the CDR3 is given as TCRdb lists it. V and J are TRBV11-2 and TRBJ2-3; TRBD1, the table's D call, was not compared with the DNA. The CDR3 sequence runs 13 residues, both termini included. Germline CDR1 SGHAT, CDR2 FQNNGV. CDR3 sequence: CASNPGPLSVFGP.

As for this clonotype: At one end, the junction sequence differs from germline, possibly due to a read error. This chain links TRBV29-1 with TRBJ2-5, with D possibly matching TRBD1 (6 bases). CDR3 length: 11 amino acids. Germline lookup yields CDR1 SQVTM and CDR2 ANQGSEA. CDR3 bases: TGCAGCGTTGTAAAGGGGGAGACCCGGTACTTC. It yields the protein CSVVKGETRYF.